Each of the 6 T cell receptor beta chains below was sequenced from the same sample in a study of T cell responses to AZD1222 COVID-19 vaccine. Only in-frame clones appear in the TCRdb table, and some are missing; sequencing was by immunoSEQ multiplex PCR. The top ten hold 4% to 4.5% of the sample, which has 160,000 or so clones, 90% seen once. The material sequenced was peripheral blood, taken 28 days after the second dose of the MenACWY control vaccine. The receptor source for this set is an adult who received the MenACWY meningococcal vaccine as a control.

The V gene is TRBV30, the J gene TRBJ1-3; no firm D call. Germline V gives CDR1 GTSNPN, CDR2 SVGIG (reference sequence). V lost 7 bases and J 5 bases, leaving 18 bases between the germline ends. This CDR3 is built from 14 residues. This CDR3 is CAFQNGAARNTIYF. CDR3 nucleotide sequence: TGTGCCTTTCAGAATGGAGCTGCAAGAAACACCATATATTTT.

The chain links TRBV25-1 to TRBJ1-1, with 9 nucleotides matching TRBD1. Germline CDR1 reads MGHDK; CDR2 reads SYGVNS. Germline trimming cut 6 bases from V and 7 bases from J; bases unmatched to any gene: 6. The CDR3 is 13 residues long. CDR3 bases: TGTGCCAGCAGAAGGACAGGGGCTCGTGAAGCTTTCTTT. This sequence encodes CASRRTGAREAFF.

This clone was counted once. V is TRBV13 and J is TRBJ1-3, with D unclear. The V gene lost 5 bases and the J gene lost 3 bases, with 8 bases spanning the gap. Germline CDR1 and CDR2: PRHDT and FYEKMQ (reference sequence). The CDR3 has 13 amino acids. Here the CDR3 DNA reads TGTGCCAGCAGCATCTTCGGTGGAAACACCATATATTTT. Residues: CASSIFGGNTIYF.

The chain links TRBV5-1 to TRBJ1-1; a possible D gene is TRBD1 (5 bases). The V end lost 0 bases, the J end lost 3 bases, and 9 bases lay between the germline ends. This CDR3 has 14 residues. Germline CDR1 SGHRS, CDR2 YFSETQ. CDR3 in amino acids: CASSLVGADTEAFF. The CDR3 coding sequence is TGCGCCAGCAGCTTGGTTGGGGCTGACACTGAAGCTTTCTTT.

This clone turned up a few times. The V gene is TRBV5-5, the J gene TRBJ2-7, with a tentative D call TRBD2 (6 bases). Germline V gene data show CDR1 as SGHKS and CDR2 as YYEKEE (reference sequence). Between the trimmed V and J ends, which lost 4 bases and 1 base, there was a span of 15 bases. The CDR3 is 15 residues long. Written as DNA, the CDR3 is TGTGCCAGCAGCATCCCGGGACTTACATCCTACGAGCAGTACTTC. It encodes CASSIPGLTSYEQYF.

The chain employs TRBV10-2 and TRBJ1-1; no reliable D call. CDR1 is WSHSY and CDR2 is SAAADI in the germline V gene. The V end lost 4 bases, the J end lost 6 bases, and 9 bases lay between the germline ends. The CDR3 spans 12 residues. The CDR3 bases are TGCGCCAGCAGTGCCTGGGGTTCTGAAGCTTTCTTT. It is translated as CASSAWGSEAFF.